The 17 T cell receptor beta chains below come from one sample, sequenced in a study of response to subunit inactivated influenza vaccine. TCRdb re-analysed the RT-PCR reads in MiXCR, keeping a single row per CDR3 protein. The sample holds just over 300,000 distinct CDR3 sequences, about 20% seen once. The sequenced sample was PBMCs from blood, obtained less than 22 months after vaccination. The receptor source for this set is a man between 50 and 69 years old who received an inactivated influenza vaccine.

The rearrangement links TRBV4-2 to TRBJ2-5; 8 bases are a match to TRBD1. The CDR3 is 13 amino acids. V lost 3 bases, J lost 10 bases, and 7 bases stayed unmatched. The germline V gene encodes CDR1 LGHNA and CDR2 YNFKEQ. The CDR3 bases are TGTGCCAGCAGCCAGGACAGGGTCGGGGACCAGTACTTC. Residues: CASSQDRVGDQYF.

The chain joins TRBV7-9 to TRBJ1-1; TRBD1 agrees at 10 bases. The CDR3 loop spans 14 amino acids. The ends lost 5 bases at V and 10 bases at J; junction bases unmatched: 10. Germline V gene sequence: CDR1 SEHNR, CDR2 FQNEAQ (reference sequence). The CDR3 sequence: CASSKGQWDRGAFF. The CDR3 DNA is TGTGCCAGCAGCAAGGGACAGTGGGACAGGGGAGCTTTCTTT.

This chain connects TRBV10-2 to TRBJ2-3, with 8 bases that match TRBD2. The CDR3 runs 14 residues. V gave up 3 bases and J gave up 6 bases; unmatched junction bases: 5. Germline lookup yields CDR1 WSHSY and CDR2 SAAADI. The CDR3 DNA reads TGCGCCAGCAGTGACGGGGGGGTTGGGGATACGCAGTATTTT. It specifies CASSDGGVGDTQYF.

This clonotype was counted between two and nine times. The chain joins TRBV6-2 or TRBV6-3 to TRBJ1-5; D is perhaps TRBD1 (5 bases). The CDR3 covers 13 residues. Germline CDR1 and CDR2: MNHEY and SVGEGT. V was shortened by 6 bases and J by 4 bases, with 10 bases between the two germline ends. Here the CDR3 reads CASRDISNQPQHF. CDR3 DNA sequence: TGTGCCAGCAGGGACATCTCGAATCAGCCCCAGCATTTT.

This sequence joins TRBV30 and TRBJ1-4; D remains unclear. CDR1 is GTSNPN, CDR2 SVGIG, per germline (reference sequence). The CDR3 loop spans 12 amino acids. V was pared by 0 bases and J by 8 bases, with 7 bases between. The CDR3 sequence: CAWSVLGEKLFF. The CDR3 nucleotides read TGTGCCTGGAGTGTACTGGGGGAAAAACTGTTTTTT.

This clonotype appeared a few times. V is TRBV4-1 and J is TRBJ1-4, with a possible D match to TRBD1 (6 bases). V was pared by 2 bases and J by 0 bases, with 10 bases between. Germline loops: CDR1 MGHRA, CDR2 YSYEKL. The CDR3 is made up of 16 amino acids. Here the CDR3 DNA reads TGCGCCAGCAGCCAAACAGGGTCTGCAACTAATGAAAAACTGTTTTTT. Residues: CASSQTGSATNEKLFF.

The J gene is TRBJ1-1, the V gene TRBV12-3 or TRBV12-4, with 8 nucleotides matching TRBD1. The CDR3 is made up of 16 amino acids. With V trimmed by 5 bases and J by 6 bases, 14 bases remained unmatched. CDR3 protein: CASSRTRTGYGAEAFF. DNA for the CDR3: TGTGCCAGCAGTAGGACCAGGACAGGGTACGGAGCTGAAGCTTTCTTT.

The chain joins TRBV4-2 to TRBJ2-1; TRBD2 aligns across 15 bases. Per the germline V gene, CDR1 is LGHNA and CDR2 is YNFKEQ. The J segment lost 9 bases and the V segment lost 5 bases, leaving 8 bases of the junction unmatched. The CDR3 spans 16 residues. The CDR3 loop reads CASSTSGTSGRSEQFF. DNA for the CDR3: TGTGCCAGCAGCACCTCCGGGACTAGCGGGAGGAGTGAGCAGTTCTTC.

This clonotype was observed at least ten times. The chain is built from TRBV7-2 and TRBJ1-1; no firm D call. This CDR3 region has 14 residues. V was pared by 1 base and J by 6 bases, with 12 bases between. Germline V gives CDR1 SGHTA, CDR2 FQGNSA. CDR3 coding DNA: TGTGCCAGCAGCTTAGAATTGGGGTTGGCTGAAGCTTTCTTT. This gives the protein CASSLELGLAEAFF.

The J gene is TRBJ1-1, the V gene TRBV10-3; D perhaps matches TRBD1 (5 bases). The CDR3 is 15 amino acids. Germline CDR1 is ENHRY and CDR2 is SYGVKD. V shed 7 bases and J shed 1 base, with 16 bases lying between them. CDR3 amino acids: CAITNPGRRNTEAFF. CDR3 DNA sequence: TGTGCCATCACCAACCCGGGACGTAGGAACACTGAAGCTTTCTTT.

The chain is built from TRBV3-1 and TRBJ2-5; tentatively, D is TRBD1 (5 bases). Germline loops: CDR1 LGHDT, CDR2 YNNKEL (reference sequence). CDR3 length equals 15 residues. V lost 1 base and J lost 2, with 11 bases in between. CDR3 sequence reads: CASSQVSRAQETQYF. Here the CDR3 DNA reads TGTGCCAGCAGCCAAGTCAGCAGGGCTCAAGAGACCCAGTACTTC.

This clonotype was observed at least ten times. J is TRBJ1-2 and V is TRBV20-1; D gene ambiguous. Per germline, CDR1 DFQATT and CDR2 SNEGSKA (reference sequence). V dropped 0 bases and J dropped 5 bases, with 7 bases sitting between them. The CDR3 loop spans 12 amino acids. CDR3: CSARDAGYGYTF. Written as DNA, the CDR3 is TGCAGTGCTAGAGATGCGGGGTATGGCTACACCTTC.

This clonotype was counted many times. The gene calls are TRBV7-2 and TRBJ2-3; 12 bases map to TRBD2. The CDR3 is 16 amino acids. J lost 4 bases, V lost 4 bases, and 6 bases had no gene match. The germline gives CDR1 SGHTA, CDR2 FQGNSA. The DNA for the CDR3 is TGTGCCAGCAGCTACAGACTAGCGGGAGCTGCAGATACGCAGTATTTT. Translated, it gives CASSYRLAGAADTQYF. Using reference TRBV7-2 and TRBJ2-3 for the parts outside the CDR3, the full variable domain is GAGVSQSPSNKVTEKGKDVELRCDPISGHTALYWYRQSLGQGLEFLIYFQGNSAPDKSGLPSDRFSAERTGGSVSTLTIQRTQQEDSAVYLCASSYRLAGAADTQYFGPGTRLTVL.

The chain is built from TRBV29-1 and TRBJ2-1; D may correspond to TRBD1 or TRBD2 (7 bases each). V lost 3 bases to trimming and J lost 10 bases, with 13 bases between them. Germline V gives CDR1 SQVTM, CDR2 ANQGSEA. This CDR3 comprises 12 residues. CDR3 sequence: CSVDRGGVEQFF. The CDR3 nucleotides are TGCAGCGTTGACAGGGGGGGGGTGGAGCAGTTCTTC.

The chain links TRBV5-1 to TRBJ2-5; 13 nucleotides align to TRBD2. Germline V gene data show CDR1 as SGHRS and CDR2 as YFSETQ. V trimming: 0 bases; J trimming: 3 bases; junction bases outside the gene matches: 2. CDR3 length: 16 residues. This CDR3 reads CASSLGGTSGEETQYF. DNA for the CDR3: TGCGCCAGCAGCTTGGGGGGGACTAGCGGGGAAGAGACCCAGTACTTC.

This clonotype was seen many times. This sequence joins TRBV12-3 or TRBV12-4 and TRBJ1-1, with D possibly being TRBD1 (6 bases). This CDR3 region has 14 residues. V was cut by 5 bases and J by 4 bases, with 14 bases left in between. The CDR3 sequence: CASSPRGLSTEAFF. The DNA for the CDR3 is TGTGCCAGCAGTCCCAGGGGCTTGAGCACTGAAGCTTTCTTT.

This chain connects TRBV4-1 to TRBJ1-2, with 8 nucleotides matching TRBD1. The CDR3 spans 15 residues. The germline V gene has CDR1 MGHRA and CDR2 YSYEKL. V lost 6 bases to trimming and J lost 4 bases; unmatched junction nucleotides: 10. CDR3 region: CASRQGGGAGYGYTF. In nucleotides, the CDR3 is TGCGCCAGCAGACAGGGGGGGGGCGCGGGCTATGGCTACACCTTC.